The 31 T cell receptor beta chains below all came from one sample that was sequenced in a study of T cell responses to AZD1222 COVID-19 vaccine. TCRdb keeps only in-frame clones here, not all; method: immunoSEQ multiplex PCR. The profile covers 96,000 or so clones, with 85% to 90% appearing a single time and roughly 24% taken by the ten largest. The sequenced sample was peripheral blood, obtained on day 0 of AZD1222 vaccination. The source of these receptors is an adult in good health.

The chain combines TRBV4-3 with TRBJ2-7, with a weak D call TRBD2 (6 bases). The CDR3 consists of 16 residues. Germline-derived CDR1 and CDR2 are LGHNA and YSLEER. The V end lost 4 bases, the J end lost 7 bases, and 23 bases lay between the germline ends. CDR3 nucleotide sequence: TGCGCCAGCAGCCCACCACTTCAGCACCCCGGGGGAGAGCAGTACTTC. This encodes CASSPPLQHPGGEQYF.

This clone was detected once. The J gene is TRBJ2-1, the V gene TRBV29-1; 7 bases agree with TRBD2. V shed 6 bases, J shed 7 bases, and the junction held 12 bases outside the gene matches. The CDR3 contains 14 residues. Germline V gives CDR1 SQVTM, CDR2 ANQGSEA. CDR3 bases: TGCAGCGTCGCCGGTGGGAGGGCCCGGAATGAGCAGTTCTTC. This encodes CSVAGGRARNEQFF.

V and J are TRBV19 and TRBJ2-7; D may correspond to TRBD1 or TRBD2 (8 bases each). CDR1 and CDR2 from the germline V gene are LNHDA and SQIVND (reference sequence). Trimming took 4 bases from V and 5 from J, leaving 33 bases between them. This CDR3 contains 20 residues. CDR3 coding DNA: TGTGCCAGTAGTACCCTGAACGAGGACAGGGAGTTTAGACTAGCGAACGAGCAGTACTTC. Protein product: CASSTLNEDREFRLANEQYF. The full variable domain, in which reference TRBV19 and TRBJ2-7 provide the parts outside the CDR3, is DGGITQSPKYLFRKEGQNVTLSCEQNLNHDAMYWYRQDPGQGLRLIYYSQIVNDFQKGDIAEGYSVSREKKESFPLTVTSAQKNPTAFYLCASSTLNEDREFRLANEQYFGPGTRLTVT.

V usage is TRBV4-1 and J usage is TRBJ1-4; D remains ambiguous. The CDR3 loop spans 12 amino acids. The germline gives CDR1 MGHRA, CDR2 YSYEKL. V lost 3 bases to trimming and J lost 11 bases, with 10 bases between them. CDR3 residues: CASSHPAGKLFF. The CDR3 DNA sequence: TGCGCCAGCAGCCATCCCGCCGGGAAACTGTTTTTT.

Here the CDR3 DNA reads TGTGCCAGCAGTTTACGGGCCGGACCCTATGGCTACACCTTC. It translates to CASSLRAGPYGYTF. This chain joins TRBV28 and TRBJ1-2; D call uncertain. Trimming took 2 bases from V and 4 from J, leaving 11 bases between them. The V gene's germline CDR1 is MDHEN and CDR2 SYDVKM. The CDR3 loop spans 14 amino acids.

V is TRBV19 and J is TRBJ1-4; no firm D call. V shed 5 bases and J shed 0 bases, with 13 bases lying between them. Per the germline V gene, CDR1 is LNHDA and CDR2 is SQIVND (reference sequence). CDR3 length: 16 amino acids. CDR3 DNA sequence: TGTGCCAGTAGTCCTCGCGGGCTAGCAACTAATGAAAAACTGTTTTTT. It specifies CASSPRGLATNEKLFF.

The chain couples TRBV29-1 to TRBJ1-2; 7 bases align to TRBD1. CDR1 and CDR2 (germline): SQVTM, ANQGSEA. Trimming removed 1 base from V and 4 bases from J; junction bases left unmatched: 6. The CDR3 is 14 residues long. Here the CDR3 reads CSVEVGGGSYGYTF. Written as DNA, the CDR3 is TGCAGCGTTGAAGTAGGGGGCGGATCCTATGGCTACACCTTC.

This chain joins TRBV27 and TRBJ1-5; D is undetermined. V lost 4 bases and J 7 bases, leaving 8 bases between the germline ends. The CDR3 runs 12 residues. The germline CDR1 and CDR2 sequences are MNHEY and SMNVEV (reference sequence). The CDR3 here is CASSSRGQPQHF. The CDR3 DNA reads as TGTGCCAGCAGTTCCCGAGGGCAGCCCCAGCATTTT.

The rearrangement links TRBV5-1 to TRBJ2-2; TRBD2 matches 10 bases. V was pared by 7 bases and J by 8 bases, with 8 bases of the junction left unmatched. The CDR3 has 14 amino acids. The V gene's germline CDR1 is SGHRS and CDR2 YFSETQ. The CDR3 nucleotides read TGCGCCAGCGGGCTAGCGGGAGAGGCGGGGGAGCTGTTTTTT. Translating it yields CASGLAGEAGELFF.

This clone was found once. The chain combines TRBV27 with TRBJ2-6; D assignment may be TRBD1 or TRBD2 (5 bases each). CDR3 length equals 17 residues. V lost 5 bases and J lost 0, with 14 bases in between. The V gene's germline CDR1 is MNHEY and CDR2 SMNVEV (reference sequence). The CDR3 spells CASSPREPFSGANVLTF. CDR3 DNA: TGTGCCAGCAGTCCCAGGGAGCCCTTCTCTGGGGCCAACGTCCTGACTTTC.

The rearrangement links TRBV19 to TRBJ1-6; 10 bases fit TRBD1. Germline V gene data show CDR1 as LNHDA and CDR2 as SQIVND (reference sequence). The CDR3 has 17 amino acids. After removal of 0 bases from V and 9 bases from J, the junction contained 8 bases not matched to a gene. This CDR3 reads CASSIDLGTGESSPLHF. The CDR3 nucleotides read TGTGCCAGTAGTATAGATCTCGGGACAGGGGAAAGTTCACCCCTCCACTTT.

The chain links TRBV11-2 to TRBJ2-3, with 7 bases matching TRBD2. Unmatched junction bases numbered 6, after V lost 1 base and J lost 5 bases. Germline loops: CDR1 SGHAT, CDR2 FQNNGV. The CDR3 contains 15 residues. The CDR3 sequence is CASSLGAGRGDTQYF. For the CDR3, the DNA is TGTGCCAGCAGCTTAGGAGCGGGAAGGGGAGATACGCAGTATTTT. The variable domain in full, with the rest retrieved from reference TRBV11-2 and TRBJ2-3, is EAGVAQSPRYKIIEKRQSVAFWCNPISGHATLYWYQQILGQGPKLLIQFQNNGVVDDSQLPKDRFSAERLKGVDSTLKIQPAKLEDSAVYLCASSLGAGRGDTQYFGPGTRLTVL.

The V and J genes are TRBV18 and TRBJ1-1; TRBD1 might be the D (5 bases). Germline CDR1 KGHSH, CDR2 LQKENI. The CDR3 runs 16 residues. V lost 1 base, J lost 4 bases, and 16 bases lay in between. CDR3 nucleotides: TGTGCCAGCTCACCACATGCCATGGGGGGTGGCACTGAAGCTTTCTTT. This sequence encodes CASSPHAMGGGTEAFF.

This clone appeared a few times. The chain carries TRBV7-9 and TRBJ2-3; 8 bases fit TRBD1. The CDR3 runs to 14 residues. After removal of 3 bases from V and 3 bases from J, the junction contained 2 bases not matched to a gene. CDR1 and CDR2 from the germline V gene are SEHNR and FQNEAQ (reference sequence). CDR3 coding DNA: TGTGCCAGCAGCTTTGGACAGGGAACAGATACGCAGTATTTT. Translation gives CASSFGQGTDTQYF.

The chain employs TRBV5-1 and TRBJ2-1, with 8 bases matching TRBD2. The junction had 8 bases not matched to a gene; V was cut back by 4 bases and J by 5 bases. Germline V CDR1 and CDR2: SGHRS, YFSETQ. This CDR3 is built from 15 residues. The CDR3 nucleotides are TGCGCCAGCAGCGGCAGCGGGAGACCCCACAATGAGCAGTTCTTC. The encoded protein is CASSGSGRPHNEQFF. The whole variable domain, remainder taken from reference TRBV5-1 and TRBJ2-1, is KAGVTQTPRYLIKTRGQQVTLSCSPISGHRSVSWYQQTPGQGLQFLFEYFSETQRNKGNFPGRFSGRQFSNSRSEMNVSTLELGDSALYLCASSGSGRPHNEQFFGPGTRLTVL.

The chain employs TRBV28 and TRBJ2-2; D not resolved. Germline loops: CDR1 MDHEN, CDR2 SYDVKM. CDR3 length: 15 amino acids. Trimming pared 2 bases from V and 1 base from J, leaving 8 bases between. Here the CDR3 DNA reads TGTGCCAGCAGTTTAGTACAGCGGAACACCGGGGAGCTGTTTTTT. This codes for CASSLVQRNTGELFF.

V gene TRBV15 combines with J gene TRBJ1-2; 8 bases are a match to TRBD1. The CDR3 is made up of 14 amino acids. The J segment lost 6 bases and the V segment lost 3 bases, leaving 6 bases of the junction unmatched. CDR1 and CDR2 from the germline V gene are LNHNV and YYDKDF (reference sequence). The CDR3 coding sequence is TGTGCCACCAGCAGGACGCAGGGGGCCGATGGCTACACCTTC. This translates into CATSRTQGADGYTF.

The V gene is TRBV12-3 or TRBV12-4, the J gene TRBJ2-7; a weak D match, TRBD1 (5 bases). The CDR3 is made up of 12 amino acids. Trimming cost V 5 bases and J 2 bases, with 7 bases left between them. The chain's CDR3 is CASSLGAYEQYF. CDR3 bases: TGTGCCAGCAGTCTAGGGGCCTACGAGCAGTACTTC.

The chain recombines TRBV3-1 (or the pseudogene TRBV3-2) with TRBJ1-6, with D perhaps TRBD1 (6 bases). Trimming shortened V by 5 bases and J by 9 bases, and 17 bases separated the two germline ends. CDR1 is LGHDT and CDR2 is YNNKEL in the germline V gene (reference sequence). The CDR3 covers 15 residues. CDR3 region: CASSYGGRGGSPLHF. The DNA for the CDR3 is TGTGCCAGCAGCTATGGGGGCAGGGGTGGTTCACCCCTCCACTTT.

This clone is a singleton in its sample. Other DNA sequences of this sample code for an identical CDR3. The chain is built from TRBV28 and TRBJ2-7; no clear D. Trimming removed 3 bases at V and 4 bases at J, with 7 bases between. The V gene's germline CDR1 is MDHEN and CDR2 SYDVKM. This CDR3 comprises 12 residues. DNA for the CDR3: TGTGCCAGCAGTTTTGTGGGGTACGAGCAGTACTTC. It encodes CASSFVGYEQYF. The full variable domain, its missing parts supplied by reference TRBV28 and TRBJ2-7, is DVKVTQSSRYLVKRTGEKVFLECVQDMDHENMFWYRQDPGLGLRLIYFSYDVKMKEKGDIPEGYSVSREKKERFSLILESASTNQTSMYLCASSFVGYEQYFGPGTRLTVT.

The V and J genes are TRBV30 and TRBJ1-5, with D hard to call. V lost 2 bases to trimming and J lost 2 bases, with 7 bases between them. The CDR3 sequence is 13 residues long. Germline V lookup: CDR1 GTSNPN, CDR2 SVGIG (reference sequence). CDR3 residues: CAWSNKGNQPQHF. The CDR3 DNA reads as TGTGCCTGGAGTAACAAGGGCAATCAGCCCCAGCATTTT.

The rearrangement joins TRBV7-8 to TRBJ1-5, with 7 bases identical to TRBD1. The ends lost 4 bases at V and 7 bases at J; junction bases unmatched: 10. This CDR3 is 15 amino acids long. Germline V gene sequence: CDR1 SGHVS, CDR2 FQNEAQ. The CDR3 DNA is TGTGCCAGCAGCTGGACAGGCCCAATGTTACAGCCCCAGCATTTT. This translates into CASSWTGPMLQPQHF.

The chain recombines TRBV28 with TRBJ2-7; TRBD1 or TRBD2 may be the D gene (6 bases each). V lost 10 bases and J 3 bases, leaving 22 bases between the germline ends. The germline gives CDR1 MDHEN, CDR2 SYDVKM. This CDR3 contains 15 residues. The CDR3: CATKLGGREIYEQYF. The CDR3 nucleotides are TGTGCCACCAAATTGGGGGGCAGGGAAATCTACGAGCAGTACTTC.

The chain combines TRBV7-2 with TRBJ1-5; TRBD1 is a possible D gene (5 bases). V lost 2 bases, J lost 0 bases, and 14 bases lay in between. The CDR3 is made up of 17 amino acids. In germline, CDR1 is SGHTA, CDR2 FQGNSA. DNA of the CDR3: TGTGCCAGCAGCTTAAGCAGGGTCCTAAATAGCAATCAGCCCCAGCATTTT. Residues: CASSLSRVLNSNQPQHF.

CDR3 sequence (DNA): TGTGCCAGCAGCTTCGGCGGGAGTCAGACCCAGTACTTC. Its protein is CASSFGGSQTQYF. The chain uses TRBV7-9 and TRBJ2-5; 7 bases fit TRBD2. The germline CDR1 and CDR2 sequences are SEHNR and FQNEAQ (reference sequence). This CDR3 has 13 amino acids. V trimming: 3 bases; J trimming: 6 bases; junction bases outside the gene matches: 4.

This chain connects TRBV5-1 to TRBJ2-1, with D possibly called TRBD1 or TRBD2 (5 bases each). The germline V and J ends were trimmed by 2 bases and 6 bases, with 21 bases remaining between them. The CDR3 spans 17 residues. The V gene's germline CDR1 is SGHRS and CDR2 YFSETQ. The CDR3, as DNA: TGCGCCAGCAGCTTTGGGACGACCCTCGGGGTGGGCAATGAGCAGTTCTTC. Translating gives CASSFGTTLGVGNEQFF.

V usage is TRBV5-4 and J usage is TRBJ2-5; D not certain. V shed 4 bases and J shed 1 base, with 11 bases lying between them. CDR1 is SGHNT and CDR2 is YYREEE in the germline V gene (reference sequence). The CDR3 spans 14 residues. As DNA, the CDR3 is TGTGCCAGCAGCCGAGAACAAGTCCAAGAGACCCAGTACTTC. As protein: CASSREQVQETQYF.

The chain links TRBV5-5 to TRBJ2-3; TRBD2 aligns across 8 bases. CDR1 is SGHKS and CDR2 is YYEKEE in the germline V gene (reference sequence). V shed 3 bases and J 1 base; nucleotides not matched to a gene: 13. The CDR3 has 18 amino acids. CDR3 DNA sequence: TGTGCCAGCAGCTGGGCCCCCGGGGGGGCGGGGGGCACAGATACGCAGTATTTT. As protein: CASSWAPGGAGGTDTQYF.

Regarding this clone: This specimen includes other DNA sequences encoding the same CDR3. This sequence joins TRBV9 and TRBJ2-7; D is possibly TRBD2 (6 bases). The germline gives CDR1 SGDLS, CDR2 YYNGEE. V lost 0 bases to trimming and J lost 0 bases, with 10 bases between them. The CDR3 sequence is 15 residues long. CDR3 in DNA: TGTGCCAGCAGCGTAGTGGGGGGAAGCTCCTACGAGCAGTACTTC. Encoded protein: CASSVVGGSSYEQYF.

V gene TRBV27 combines with J gene TRBJ2-7; no definite D call. Trimming stripped 5 bases from V and 3 bases from J, with 17 bases between. Germline assignment: CDR1 MNHEY and CDR2 SMNVEV (reference sequence). CDR3 length equals 15 residues. The CDR3 spells CASSPYPGRIYEQYF. CDR3 DNA: TGTGCCAGCAGTCCCTATCCCGGACGAATCTACGAGCAGTACTTC.

The V call is TRBV3-1 (or the pseudogene TRBV3-2), the J call TRBJ2-1; 7 bases line up with TRBD1. The germline V gene encodes CDR1 LGHDT and CDR2 YNNKEL (reference sequence). V lost 4 bases, J lost 3 bases, and 6 bases stayed unmatched. The CDR3 has 15 residues. For the CDR3, the DNA is TGTGCCAGCAGCCCAAGAGGGGGCGACTACAATGAGCAGTTCTTC. Translated, it gives CASSPRGGDYNEQFF.